Listed here is a single T cell receptor beta chain. Germline V gene lookup returns CDR1 SGHDT and CDR2 YYEEEE. The CDR3 runs to 14 residues. TCRdb reanalyzed the 5' RACE reads and collapses them to one entry per CDR3 protein, without DNA. This sample contains 440,000 or so distinct CDR3 sequences. The sample originates from a study of monozygotic twins with inflammatory bowel disease. Sequencing was carried out using blood. This rearrangement joins TRBV5-6 to TRBJ2-1; as DNA is missing, the TRBD2 call by TCRdb cannot be tested. The sequence was obtained from a human donor with ulcerative colitis or Crohn's disease, or a healthy co-twin of an affected twin (not recorded which). This chain's CDR3 is CASSLPGASGGQFF.